This T cell receptor beta chain appears in the sequencing data of a study of cytomegalovirus exposure and HLA in healthy donors. Whole-study results and caveats: Versus the roughly 670-donor mean, an Asian-associated ancestry cluster reportedly showed fewer N-insertions in a later analysis. Links to common viral pathogens appeared, in a later analysis, for several of the most significant clusters. V- and J-gene trimming of TCR beta was linked (in a later analysis) to a missense DCLRE1C variant. HLA allele associations emerged for under 20,000 TCR beta sequences in a later analysis, at 0.05 false discovery rate.

The PCR contained 60 Vbeta and 13 Jbeta primers. This table comes from immunoSEQ multiplex PCR, and its TCRdb copy is limited to in-frame clones, with some not included. The table lists roughly 120,000 clones, less than 10% of them singletons. The table lists this clone with a few counts. The antigen is not known. The germline gives CDR1 MNHNS, CDR2 SASEGT. V lost 6 bases to trimming and J lost 2 bases; unmatched junction nucleotides: 3. The CDR3 consists of 13 residues. Sequencing was carried out using PBMCs. The V call is TRBV6-1, the J call TRBJ1-1, with 7 bases aligning to TRBD1. The receptor was derived from a woman between 35 and 50 years old in good health and CMV-seropositive. In nucleotides, the CDR3 is TGTGCCAGCAGGCGACAGGGCAACACTGAAGCTTTCTTT. This gives the protein CASRRQGNTEAFF.